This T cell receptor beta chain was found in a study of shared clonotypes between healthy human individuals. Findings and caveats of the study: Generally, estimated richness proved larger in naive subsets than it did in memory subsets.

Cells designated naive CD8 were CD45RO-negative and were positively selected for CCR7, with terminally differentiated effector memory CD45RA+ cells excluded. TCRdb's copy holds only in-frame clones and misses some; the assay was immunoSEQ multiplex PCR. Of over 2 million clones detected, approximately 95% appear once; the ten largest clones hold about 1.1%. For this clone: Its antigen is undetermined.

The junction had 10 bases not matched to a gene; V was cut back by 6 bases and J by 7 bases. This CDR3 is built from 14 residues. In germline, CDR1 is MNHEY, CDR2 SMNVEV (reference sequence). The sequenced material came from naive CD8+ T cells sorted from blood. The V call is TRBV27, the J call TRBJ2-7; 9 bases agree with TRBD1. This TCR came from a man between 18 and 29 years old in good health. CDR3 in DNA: TGTGCCAGCAGCACCGGGACAGGGTCGGGTGAGCAGTACTTC. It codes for CASSTGTGSGEQYF.